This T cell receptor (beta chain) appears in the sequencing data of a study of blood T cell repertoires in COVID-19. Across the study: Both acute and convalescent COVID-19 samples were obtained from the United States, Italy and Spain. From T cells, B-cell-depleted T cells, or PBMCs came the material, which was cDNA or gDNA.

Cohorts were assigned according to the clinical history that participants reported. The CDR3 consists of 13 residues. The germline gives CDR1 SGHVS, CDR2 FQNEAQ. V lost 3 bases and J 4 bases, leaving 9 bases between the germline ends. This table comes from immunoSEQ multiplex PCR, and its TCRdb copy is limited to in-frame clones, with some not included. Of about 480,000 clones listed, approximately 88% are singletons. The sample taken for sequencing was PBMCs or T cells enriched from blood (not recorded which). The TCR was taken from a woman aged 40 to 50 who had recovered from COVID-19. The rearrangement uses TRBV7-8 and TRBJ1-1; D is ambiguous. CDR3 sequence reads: CASSFPLGTEAFF. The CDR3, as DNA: TGTGCCAGCAGCTTCCCTCTCGGCACTGAAGCTTTCTTT.